This TCR beta chain derives from a study of cytomegalovirus exposure and HLA in healthy donors. Study-wide results and limits: A later analysis showed TCR association rates differing by HLA locus, peaking at DRB1 and lowest at HLA-C.

At sampling all donors were nominally healthy, likely with unrecorded immune exposures. J lost 3 bases, V lost 2 bases, and 4 bases had no gene match. CDR1 and CDR2 from the germline V gene are MNHEY and SVGAGI. The length of the CDR3 is 15 residues. This clone has only a few counts. Antigen unknown. 13 Jbeta primers and 60 Vbeta primers were used for the PCR. Here immunoSEQ multiplex PCR was the method, and the copy in TCRdb shows in-frame clones only, minus some. The sample records 100,000 to 150,000 clones, about 84% being singletons. The source is a man aged 18 to 29 in good health and CMV-seropositive. This chain uses TRBV6-5 with TRBJ1-1, with 9 nucleotides matching TRBD1. Sequencing was performed on PBMCs. CDR3 in DNA: TGTGCCAGCAGTTACGGGACAGGGTGGTACACTGAAGCTTTCTTT. Translating it yields CASSYGTGWYTEAFF.